These 20 T cell receptor beta chains share one sample of origin, sequenced in a study of blood T cell repertoires in COVID-19. Sequencing used immunoSEQ multiplex PCR; TCRdb keeps in-frame clones, though not all of them. The data hold approximately 190,000 clones, with 70% to 90% observed a single time. The sample consisted of PBMCs or T cells enriched from blood (not recorded which). These receptors originate from a woman aged 40 to 55 in a cohort exposed to, infected with or recovered from COVID-19 (not recorded which).

The V and J genes are TRBV28 and TRBJ2-2, with D unclear. CDR3 length: 14 residues. Trimming removed 4 bases at V and 6 bases at J, with 12 bases between. Germline V gives CDR1 MDHEN, CDR2 SYDVKM. For the CDR3, the DNA is TGTGCCAGCAGTTCGTTTCCCGTTGCCGGGGAGCTGTTTTTT. It is translated as CASSSFPVAGELFF.

This clone showed up just once. This chain joins TRBV7-9 and TRBJ1-6, with 7 bases identical to TRBD1. The CDR3 runs 15 residues. Trimming removed 1 base from V and 6 bases from J; junction bases left unmatched: 3. CDR1 and CDR2 from the germline V gene are SEHNR and FQNEAQ (reference sequence). This CDR3 is CASSLDAGGNSPLHF. In DNA, the CDR3 is TGTGCCAGCAGCTTAGACGCAGGGGGTAATTCACCCCTCCACTTT.

The chain combines TRBV3-1 (or the pseudogene TRBV3-2) with TRBJ2-5; TRBD2 matches 15 bases. The CDR3 is 20 residues long. The ends lost 0 bases at V and 2 bases at J; junction bases unmatched: 10. Germline CDR1 reads LGHDT; CDR2 reads YNNKEL (reference sequence). CDR3 nucleotide sequence: TGTGCCAGCAGCCAAGAAACCGGGACTAGCGGGGGGTGGGCGCAAGAGACCCAGTACTTC. This encodes CASSQETGTSGGWAQETQYF.

The chain combines TRBV12-3 or TRBV12-4 with TRBJ1-3; no clear D. Trimming left V 5 bases short and J 3 bases short, with 8 bases between. The CDR3 has 13 amino acids. Here the CDR3 reads CASSTVLGNTIYF. In nucleotides, the CDR3 is TGTGCCAGCAGTACAGTTCTTGGAAACACCATATATTTT.

This clone has a handful of counts. This chain uses TRBV4-1 with TRBJ1-5; TRBD1 agrees at 7 bases. This CDR3 spans 14 amino acids. Germline V CDR1 and CDR2: MGHRA, YSYEKL. The V and J ends lost 3 bases and 4 bases, in that order; junction bases with no gene match: 3. This chain's CDR3 is CASSQGQQNQPQHF. In DNA form, the CDR3 reads TGCGCCAGCAGCCAGGGACAGCAAAATCAGCCCCAGCATTTT.

The J gene is TRBJ2-1, the V gene TRBV13; 12 positions match TRBD2. V lost 3 bases, J lost 10 bases, and 16 bases stayed unmatched. CDR1 is PRHDT, CDR2 FYEKMQ, per germline (reference sequence). The CDR3 extends over 18 amino acids. CDR3 protein: CASSLKTSGSLRPGEQFF. In DNA, the CDR3 is TGTGCCAGCAGCTTGAAGACTAGCGGGAGCCTCCGCCCAGGCGAGCAGTTCTTC.

The chain employs TRBV7-6 and TRBJ2-7, with no clear D. Germline V lookup: CDR1 SGHVS, CDR2 FNYEAQ. CDR3 length equals 19 residues. V was clipped by 0 bases and J by 0 bases, with 21 bases between them. The CDR3 nucleotides read TGTGCCAGCAGCTTAGCGTCAAGAACCCCCAAAGCCGGCTCCTACGAGCAGTACTTC. Encoded protein: CASSLASRTPKAGSYEQYF.

This clone was recorded only once. The chain recombines TRBV19 with TRBJ2-3, with 10 bases fitting TRBD2. Germline-derived CDR1 and CDR2 are LNHDA and SQIVND (reference sequence). V shed 8 bases and J 2 bases; nucleotides not matched to a gene: 10. This CDR3 region has 16 residues. In DNA form, the CDR3 reads TGTGCCAGTGGTAGCGGGGGGCTACCTTTCACAGATACGCAGTATTTT. It specifies CASGSGGLPFTDTQYF.

Here the CDR3 reads CAISEKTEFNSPLHF. The DNA for the CDR3 is TGTGCCATCAGTGAGAAGACAGAATTTAATTCACCCCTCCACTTT. This rearrangement joins TRBV10-3 to TRBJ1-6; weak D call: TRBD1 (5 bases). The germline gives CDR1 ENHRY, CDR2 SYGVKD. This CDR3 has 15 residues. Trimming left V 2 bases short and J 6 bases short, with 11 bases between.

The chain combines TRBV13 with TRBJ2-4, with TRBD1 as a possible D gene (5 bases). The CDR3 contains 15 residues. Trimming removed 5 bases from V and 4 bases from J, with 15 bases in between. Germline V gene sequence: CDR1 PRHDT, CDR2 FYEKMQ (reference sequence). The DNA of the CDR3 is TGTGCCAGCAGCAACATACAGGAGAAGAAAAACATTCAGTACTTC. Protein sequence: CASSNIQEKKNIQYF.

The rearrangement joins TRBV7-9 to TRBJ1-3; TRBD1 matches 10 bases. The CDR3 loop spans 16 amino acids. Germline assignment: CDR1 SEHNR and CDR2 FQNEAQ (reference sequence). V was pared by 5 bases and J by 3 bases, with 7 bases of the junction left unmatched. The CDR3, as DNA: TGTGCCAGCAGCGAGCGGACAGGGGGTATTGGAAACACCATATATTTT. Amino acid sequence: CASSERTGGIGNTIYF.

This clone showed up just a few times. The chain carries TRBV2 and TRBJ1-1, with TRBD1 as a possible D gene (5 bases). Between the trimmed V and J ends, which lost 8 bases and 6 bases, there was a span of 10 bases. The CDR3 spans 11 residues. Looked up from germline, CDR1 is SNHLY and CDR2 is FYNNEI. CDR3 sequence: CASWRGAEAFF. Written as DNA, the CDR3 is TGTGCCAGCTGGCGGGGGGCTGAAGCTTTCTTT.

The chain joins TRBV3-1 (or the pseudogene TRBV3-2) to TRBJ1-5, with 12 positions matching TRBD1. The germline V gene encodes CDR1 LGHDT and CDR2 YNNKEL (reference sequence). The CDR3 totals 16 residues. Losses at the gene ends were 3 bases for V and 5 bases for J; bases not matched to a gene: 5. This CDR3 reads CASSQSGTGGDQPQHF. For the CDR3, the DNA is TGTGCCAGCAGCCAGTCCGGGACAGGGGGCGATCAGCCCCAGCATTTT.

This clone was detected a few times. The chain combines TRBV4-1 with TRBJ1-4; TRBD1 matches 11 bases. Losses at the gene ends were 0 bases for V and 8 bases for J; bases not matched to a gene: 5. The CDR3 totals 16 residues. CDR1 and CDR2 from the germline V gene are MGHRA and YSYEKL. As DNA, the CDR3 is TGCGCCAGCAGCCAAGAGGGGGGGACAGGGGGAGAAAAACTGTTTTTT. Translation: CASSQEGGTGGEKLFF.

This sequence joins TRBV9 and TRBJ1-1; D is possibly TRBD1 (5 bases). Germline V gene sequence: CDR1 SGDLS, CDR2 YYNGEE. The CDR3 extends over 12 amino acids. V was shortened by 7 bases and J by 5 bases, with 12 bases between the two germline ends. CDR3 sequence (DNA): TGTGCCAGCGGGGGGATTATGACTGAAGCTTTCTTT. Its protein is CASGGIMTEAFF.

The gene calls are TRBV19 and TRBJ2-3, with 10 bases matching TRBD2. The ends lost 7 bases at V and 5 bases at J; junction bases unmatched: 9. The germline CDR1 and CDR2 sequences are LNHDA and SQIVND (reference sequence). CDR3 length equals 15 residues. The CDR3 loop is CASNLRLAGEDTQYF. In DNA form, the CDR3 reads TGTGCCAGTAACCTACGGCTAGCGGGGGAAGATACGCAGTATTTT.

This clone was observed a few times. The same CDR3 arises from other DNA sequences in this sample as well. The chain couples TRBV28 to TRBJ2-7; possible D gene TRBD2, 6 bases. Germline V gives CDR1 MDHEN, CDR2 SYDVKM. The CDR3 consists of 14 residues. V lost 3 bases and J 3 bases, leaving 12 bases between the germline ends. The CDR3 DNA reads TGTGCCAGCAGTTTTCCCGGGAGTGGCTACGAGCAGTACTTC. Protein: CASSFPGSGYEQYF.

The chain couples TRBV11-3 to TRBJ1-6; maybe TRBD1 (6 bases). V gave up 3 bases and J gave up 5 bases, with 8 bases separating them. Looked up from germline, CDR1 is SGHNT and CDR2 is YENEEA. The CDR3 has 14 amino acids. The CDR3, as DNA: TGTGCCAGCAGCTTGACAGGAAATAATTCACCCCTCCACTTT. It encodes CASSLTGNNSPLHF.

The chain employs TRBV7-2 and TRBJ1-1, with TRBD1 matching 7 bases. The CDR3 is 13 residues long. Germline loops: CDR1 SGHTA, CDR2 FQGNSA. The junction had 11 bases not matched to a gene; V was cut back by 5 bases and J by 11 bases. The CDR3 loop is CASSLRQGGYAFF. In DNA, the CDR3 is TGTGCCAGCAGCCTACGTCAGGGGGGCTATGCTTTCTTT.

The V call is TRBV6-5, the J call TRBJ1-4, with 9 bases matching TRBD1. CDR1 and CDR2 (germline): MNHEY, SVGAGI. V dropped 5 bases and J dropped 12; count of bases not matched to a gene: 13. This CDR3 comprises 15 residues. The CDR3 region has the DNA TGTGCCAGCAGTCGAACGGGGACAGGGCTGGTGGAACTGTTTTTT. Encoded protein: CASSRTGTGLVELFF.